The 17 T cell receptor beta chains given below trace back to one sample, sequenced in a study of blood T cell repertoires in COVID-19. Produced via immunoSEQ multiplex PCR; TCRdb's table is partial and in-frame only. In the table there are about 250,000 clones, approximately 84% of which are singletons. The sequenced sample consisted of PBMCs or T cells enriched from blood (not recorded which). These receptor sequences come from a woman aged 50 to 60 who had been exposed to COVID-19.

This clone was recorded a few times. V and J are TRBV19 and TRBJ2-3, with 12 bases lining up with TRBD1. Germline V gives CDR1 LNHDA, CDR2 SQIVND (reference sequence). With 8 bases clipped from V and 1 base from J, the junction kept 7 bases outside the gene matches. The CDR3 totals 16 residues. The CDR3 DNA reads TGTGCCAGTCAGACCGGGACAGGGGGCGGCACAGATACGCAGTATTTT. It yields the protein CASQTGTGGGTDTQYF.

The chain uses TRBV10-1 and TRBJ2-5; TRBD2 aligns across 7 bases. With 11 bases clipped from V and 5 bases from J, the junction kept 11 bases outside the gene matches. The CDR3 extends over 13 amino acids. Germline V gene lookup returns CDR1 WNHNN and CDR2 SYGVQD (reference sequence). The CDR3 coding sequence is TGCGCCGTCGAGGGGAGGGCGGGGGAGACCCAGTACTTC. Translation: CAVEGRAGETQYF.

This chain's CDR3 is CASSYGTGVNSPLHF. The DNA of the CDR3 is TGTGCCAGCAGTTACGGGACAGGGGTAAATTCACCCCTCCACTTT. The rearrangement links TRBV6-5 to TRBJ1-6; 10 bases are a match to TRBD1. V was clipped by 2 bases and J by 7 bases; unmatched bases: 2. In germline, CDR1 is MNHEY, CDR2 SVGAGI. This CDR3 has 15 amino acids.

The chain recombines TRBV29-1 with TRBJ1-1, with 11 bases aligning to TRBD1. Per the germline V gene, CDR1 is SQVTM and CDR2 is ANQGSEA. Losses at the gene ends were 7 bases for V and 4 bases for J; bases not matched to a gene: 5. The CDR3 contains 13 residues. The DNA for the CDR3 is TGCAGCGCCCGGACAGGGGGCTTCACTGAAGCTTTCTTT. Residues: CSARTGGFTEAFF. The full variable domain, completed using reference TRBV29-1 and TRBJ1-1, is SAVISQKPSRDICQRGTSLTIQCQVDSQVTMMFWYRQQPGQSLTLIATANQGSEATYESGFVIDKFPISRPNLTFSTLTVSNMSPEDSSIYLCSARTGGFTEAFFGQGTRLTVV.

Concerning this clone itself: Mismatch with germline at one junction end may stem from a read error. CDR3 protein: CATSRPGQGRDTQYF. CDR3 in DNA: TGTGCCACTAGCAGGCCGGGACAGGGTAGGGATACGCAGTATTTT. The chain couples TRBV15 to TRBJ2-3; TRBD1 matches 9 bases. The CDR3 has 15 amino acids. Germline values: CDR1 LNHNV, CDR2 YYDKDF (reference sequence). The whole variable domain, remainder taken from reference TRBV15 and TRBJ2-3, is DAMVIQNPRYQVTQFGKPVTLSCSQTLNHNVMYWYQQKSSQAPKLLFHYYDKDFNNEADTPDNFQSRRPNTSFCFLDIRSPGLGDTAMYLCATSRPGQGRDTQYFGPGTRLTVL.

The chain couples TRBV19 to TRBJ1-5; no clear D. Per the germline V gene, CDR1 is LNHDA and CDR2 is SQIVND (reference sequence). The CDR3 is 16 residues long. Trimming removed 5 bases at V and 4 bases at J, with 18 bases between. CDR3 nucleotide sequence: TGTGCCAGTAGTGCGCTGGGAGGGCCCCTTAATCAGCCCCAGCATTTT. Translation gives CASSALGGPLNQPQHF.

The V gene is TRBV18, the J gene TRBJ1-4; the match to TRBD1 covers 8 bases. CDR1 KGHSH and CDR2 LQKENI come from the germline V gene. Trimming took 1 base from V and 6 from J; bases not matched to a gene: 4. The CDR3 spans 15 residues. CDR3 coding DNA: TGTGCCAGCTCACCACGGACAGGGAGATATGAAAAACTGTTTTTT. It translates to CASSPRTGRYEKLFF.

This rearrangement joins TRBV30 to TRBJ2-6; 9 nucleotides match TRBD1. The CDR3 sequence is 16 residues long. With V trimmed by 6 bases and J by 0 bases, 6 bases remained unmatched. Germline loops: CDR1 GTSNPN, CDR2 SVGIG (reference sequence). Written as DNA, the CDR3 is TGTGCCTGCGTACAGGGGGCTAGCTCTGGGGCCAACGTCCTGACTTTC. It specifies CACVQGASSGANVLTF.

This sequence joins TRBV7-9 and TRBJ2-2; 8 bases line up with TRBD1. CDR1 is SEHNR and CDR2 is FQNEAQ in the germline V gene (reference sequence). The V segment lost 5 bases and the J segment 4 bases; nucleotides outside the gene matches: 6. The CDR3 extends over 15 amino acids. Written as DNA, the CDR3 is TGTGCCAGCAGCCCGCGGACAGGGTGCACCGGGGAGCTGTTTTTT. Protein product: CASSPRTGCTGELFF.

This chain connects TRBV19 to TRBJ1-1, with D possibly TRBD1 on 5 matching bases. Per germline, CDR1 LNHDA and CDR2 SQIVND (reference sequence). This CDR3 is built from 13 residues. With 9 bases removed from V and 10 bases from J, the gap between germline ends came to 21 bases. CDR3 loop: CASTQGRASRAFF. CDR3 nucleotide sequence: TGTGCCAGCACTCAGGGCAGGGCATCAAGAGCTTTCTTT. The full variable domain, rest sourced from reference TRBV19 and TRBJ1-1, is DGGITQSPKYLFRKEGQNVTLSCEQNLNHDAMYWYRQDPGQGLRLIYYSQIVNDFQKGDIAEGYSVSREKKESFPLTVTSAQKNPTAFYLCASTQGRASRAFFGQGTRLTVV.

The rearrangement links TRBV29-1 to TRBJ2-2; D is unclear. The CDR3 covers 13 residues. Germline-derived CDR1 and CDR2 are SQVTM and ANQGSEA. V was clipped by 4 bases and J by 0 bases, with 6 bases between them. The DNA of the CDR3 is TGCAGCGTTGGGGCCTCGAACACCGGGGAGCTGTTTTTT. Residues: CSVGASNTGELFF.

The rearrangement joins TRBV21-1 to TRBJ2-3; the table's D call, TRBD1, has no DNA check behind it. TRBV21-1 is described as a pseudogene. This CDR3 has 18 residues. CDR3 amino acids: CASSKGRWDRERTDTQYF. The DNA for the CDR3 is TGTGCCAGCAGCAAAGGACGGTGGGACAGGGAGCGCACAGATACGCAGTATTTT.

The rearrangement joins TRBV3-1 (or the pseudogene TRBV3-2) to TRBJ2-3; 14 nucleotides line up with TRBD2. J was trimmed by 1 base and V by 5 bases; bases with no gene match: 8. CDR3 length: 18 residues. Germline lookup yields CDR1 LGHDT and CDR2 YNNKEL (reference sequence). The CDR3 sequence: CASSSRGLAGDRTDTQYF. DNA of the CDR3: TGTGCCAGCAGCTCAAGGGGACTAGCGGGGGACCGCACAGATACGCAGTATTTT.

J is TRBJ1-2 and V is TRBV6-5; D is possibly TRBD1 (6 bases). The V gene's germline CDR1 is MNHEY and CDR2 SVGAGI. V was shortened by 4 bases and J by 4 bases, with 13 bases between the two germline ends. The CDR3 consists of 14 residues. The CDR3 sequence is CASSSSGALYGYTF. The CDR3 nucleotides read TGTGCCAGCAGTTCGTCAGGGGCCCTCTATGGCTACACCTTC.

The chain is built from TRBV15 and TRBJ2-5; TRBD1 matches 8 bases. Germline V lookup: CDR1 LNHNV, CDR2 YYDKDF (reference sequence). J was trimmed by 3 bases and V by 5 bases; bases with no gene match: 8. There are 15 residues in the CDR3. The CDR3: CATSRGQGVEETQYF. CDR3 DNA: TGTGCCACCAGCCGCGGACAGGGCGTGGAAGAGACCCAGTACTTC.

This clone appeared once. This chain joins TRBV3-1 (or the pseudogene TRBV3-2) and TRBJ2-5; possible D gene TRBD2, 6 bases. CDR3 length equals 17 residues. Germline V gene data show CDR1 as LGHDT and CDR2 as YNNKEL (reference sequence). V was cut by 4 bases and J by 5 bases, with 23 bases left in between. The CDR3 loop reads CASSLPPGLRVEETQYF. CDR3 DNA: TGTGCCAGCAGCCTACCCCCGGGACTCAGGGTCGAGGAGACCCAGTACTTC.

This clone occurred a few times. This rearrangement joins TRBV27 to TRBJ2-7; TRBD2 matches 13 bases. With V trimmed by 4 bases and J by 2 bases, 5 bases remained unmatched. CDR1 is MNHEY and CDR2 is SMNVEV in the germline V gene (reference sequence). The length of the CDR3 is 16 residues. The CDR3 DNA sequence: TGTGCCAGCAGTTCCCTACTAGCGGGGGGGCCCTACGAGCAGTACTTC. The encoded protein is CASSSLLAGGPYEQYF.